The 15 T cell receptor beta chains presented below share a single source sample, sequenced in a study of shared clonotypes between healthy human individuals. This table comes from immunoSEQ multiplex PCR, and its TCRdb copy is limited to in-frame clones, with some not included. Among millions of clones listed, about 92% were seen once. Naive CD8 cells were CD45RO-negative, positively selected for CCR7, excluding terminally differentiated effector memory CD45RA+ cells. Material: naive CD8+ T cells from PBMCs. The receptor source for this set is a man younger than 35 in good health. Some clones in this sample may be carry-over from other donors' samples.

This chain joins TRBV11-2 and TRBJ1-2, with a possible D match to TRBD1 (6 bases). V gave up 5 bases and J gave up 4 bases, with 23 bases separating them. This CDR3 has 17 residues. Germline V gene sequence: CDR1 SGHAT, CDR2 FQNNGV. The CDR3 nucleotides read TGTGCCAGCAGCGCGATGCCCGGGGGGCGGTCCCTCTATGGCTACACCTTC. Its translation is CASSAMPGGRSLYGYTF.

V gene TRBV9 combines with J gene TRBJ1-2; no clear D gene. V was cut by 3 bases and J by 0 bases, with 12 bases left in between. Germline V gene lookup returns CDR1 SGDLS and CDR2 YYNGEE. This CDR3 comprises 15 residues. The CDR3 region has the DNA TGTGCCAGCAGCGCGGACGGGCGGACTAACTATGGCTACACCTTC. Amino acid sequence: CASSADGRTNYGYTF. Complete variable domain (other parts from reference TRBV9 and TRBJ1-2): DSGVTQTPKHLITATGQRVTLRCSPRSGDLSVYWYQQSLDQGLQFLIQYYNGEERAKGNILERFSAQQFPDLHSELNLSSLELGDSALYFCASSADGRTNYGYTFGSGTRLTVV.

The chain combines TRBV30 with TRBJ2-3; 9 bases match TRBD2. The CDR3 has 14 amino acids. With V trimmed by 7 bases and J by 4 bases, 9 bases remained unmatched. CDR1 is GTSNPN and CDR2 is SVGIG in the germline V gene (reference sequence). This CDR3 is CAYKAAGGPDTQYF. For the CDR3, the DNA is TGTGCCTACAAGGCGGCGGGAGGGCCAGATACGCAGTATTTT.

The chain couples TRBV28 to TRBJ2-7; 9 bases map to TRBD2. The germline V gene has CDR1 MDHEN and CDR2 SYDVKM. The CDR3 loop spans 15 amino acids. V was pared by 5 bases and J by 6 bases, with 11 bases of the junction left unmatched. CDR3 residues: CASSPFSGSHSEQYF. DNA of the CDR3: TGTGCCAGCAGTCCATTTAGCGGGAGCCACTCCGAGCAGTACTTC.

The gene calls are TRBV2 and TRBJ1-4; a weak D match, TRBD1 (5 bases). V shed 5 bases and J shed 7 bases, with 17 bases lying between them. In germline, CDR1 is SNHLY, CDR2 FYNNEI. The CDR3 spans 15 residues. The CDR3 loop reads CASSSGQAGGEKLFF. The CDR3 DNA reads as TGTGCCAGCAGTTCGGGGCAGGCTGGGGGTGAAAAACTGTTTTTT.

V and J are TRBV9 and TRBJ2-7; D may be TRBD1 or TRBD2 (5 bases each). Germline V gene sequence: CDR1 SGDLS, CDR2 YYNGEE. The CDR3 runs to 14 residues. The ends were cut back, 0 bases at V and 7 bases at J, with 14 bases in the middle. The CDR3 DNA follows: TGTGCCAGCAGCGTAGATAGGGACCTAGGGGAGCAGTACTTC. Translated, it gives CASSVDRDLGEQYF.

The J gene is TRBJ2-7, the V gene TRBV5-5; D call uncertain. The V end lost 4 bases, the J end lost 3 bases, and 11 bases lay between the germline ends. This CDR3 contains 13 residues. Germline V gene data show CDR1 as SGHKS and CDR2 as YYEKEE (reference sequence). The CDR3 sequence: CASSQIPIYEQYF. The CDR3 DNA follows: TGTGCCAGCAGCCAGATCCCGATCTACGAGCAGTACTTC. Looking up the rest from reference TRBV5-5 and TRBJ2-7 gives the full variable domain: DAGVTQSPTHLIKTRGQQVTLRCSPISGHKSVSWYQQVLGQGPQFIFQYYEKEERGRGNFPDRFSARQFPNYSSELNVNALLLGDSALYLCASSQIPIYEQYFGPGTRLTVT.

The gene calls are TRBV18 and TRBJ1-4; D may be TRBD1 (6 bases). Germline V lookup: CDR1 KGHSH, CDR2 LQKENI. The CDR3 totals 15 residues. V shed 3 bases and J shed 8 bases, with 16 bases lying between them. DNA for the CDR3: TGTGCCAGCTCACCTACAGGGCAGGCGAGGGAAAAACTGTTTTTT. Encoded protein: CASSPTGQAREKLFF.

The CDR3 loop reads CASSLARGHEQFF. The CDR3 DNA reads TGTGCCAGCAGCTTGGCCAGGGGGCATGAGCAGTTCTTC. V and J are TRBV5-8 and TRBJ2-1, with TRBD1 matching over 8 bases. The V segment lost 0 bases and the J segment 8 bases; nucleotides outside the gene matches: 1. The germline gives CDR1 SGHTS, CDR2 YDEGEE. This CDR3 contains 13 residues.

The V and J genes are TRBV9 and TRBJ1-2; a possible D gene is TRBD1 (5 bases). V shed 3 bases and J shed 4 bases, with 28 bases lying between them. The CDR3 covers 19 residues. Per germline, CDR1 SGDLS and CDR2 YYNGEE. CDR3: CASSGENPRVGQGPYGYTF. The CDR3, as DNA: TGTGCCAGCAGCGGCGAAAACCCAAGGGTGGGGCAGGGTCCCTATGGCTACACCTTC.

This clone has only one observation. This sample also contains other DNA sequences that code for the same CDR3. The genes are TRBV7-9 and TRBJ2-5; D not resolved. V lost 5 bases, J lost 3 bases, and 7 bases lay in between. CDR3 length: 12 residues. Looked up from germline, CDR1 is SEHNR and CDR2 is FQNEAQ (reference sequence). The CDR3 nucleotides are TGTGCCAGCAGCCTAAACGAAGAGACCCAGTACTTC. It translates to CASSLNEETQYF.

The chain's CDR3 is CASSDPWGGEQFF. As DNA, the CDR3 is TGTGCCAGCAGTGACCCATGGGGGGGAGAGCAGTTCTTC. The chain employs TRBV6-1 and TRBJ2-1; 7 bases are shared with TRBD2. With 3 bases clipped from V and 10 bases from J, the junction kept 6 bases outside the gene matches. There are 13 residues in the CDR3. Germline CDR1 is MNHNS and CDR2 is SASEGT.

This CDR3 is CASSRPVGLGETQYF. The CDR3 DNA sequence: TGTGCCAGCAGCCGACCGGTGGGCCTCGGGGAGACCCAGTACTTC. This sequence joins TRBV7-2 and TRBJ2-5; D not certain. The germline V and J ends were trimmed by 5 bases and 5 bases, with 18 bases remaining between them. The CDR3 totals 15 residues. Germline CDR1 reads SGHTA; CDR2 reads FQGNSA.

The CDR3 bases are TGTGCCAGCAGTTCCCTCAACACAGATACGCAGTATTTT. Protein sequence: CASSSLNTDTQYF. V usage is TRBV27 and J usage is TRBJ2-3; unclear D gene. The CDR3 is 13 amino acids. Trimming shortened V by 4 bases and J by 2 bases, and 7 bases separated the two germline ends. The germline V gene has CDR1 MNHEY and CDR2 SMNVEV (reference sequence).

This clone was recorded once. The chain has TRBV18 and TRBJ1-2; TRBD1 matches 8 bases. J was trimmed by 0 bases and V by 3 bases; bases with no gene match: 9. The CDR3 loop spans 17 amino acids. Germline CDR1 and CDR2: KGHSH and LQKENI. The CDR3 spells CASSPDRGGPANYGYTF. The CDR3 DNA is TGTGCCAGCTCACCCGACAGGGGAGGGCCAGCTAACTATGGCTACACCTTC.